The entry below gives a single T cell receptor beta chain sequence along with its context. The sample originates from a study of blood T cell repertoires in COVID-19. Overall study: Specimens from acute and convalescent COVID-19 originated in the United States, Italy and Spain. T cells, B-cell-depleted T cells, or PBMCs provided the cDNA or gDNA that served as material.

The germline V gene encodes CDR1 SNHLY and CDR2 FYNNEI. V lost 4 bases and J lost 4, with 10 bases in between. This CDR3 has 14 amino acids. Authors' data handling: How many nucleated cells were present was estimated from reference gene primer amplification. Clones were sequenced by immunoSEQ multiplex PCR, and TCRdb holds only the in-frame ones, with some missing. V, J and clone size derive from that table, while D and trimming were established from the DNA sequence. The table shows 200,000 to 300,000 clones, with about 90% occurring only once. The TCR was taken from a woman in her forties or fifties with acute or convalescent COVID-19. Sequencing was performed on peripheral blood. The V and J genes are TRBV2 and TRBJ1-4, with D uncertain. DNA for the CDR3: TGTGCCAGCAGTGGGCAGGCGTATAATGAAAAACTGTTTTTT. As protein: CASSGQAYNEKLFF.